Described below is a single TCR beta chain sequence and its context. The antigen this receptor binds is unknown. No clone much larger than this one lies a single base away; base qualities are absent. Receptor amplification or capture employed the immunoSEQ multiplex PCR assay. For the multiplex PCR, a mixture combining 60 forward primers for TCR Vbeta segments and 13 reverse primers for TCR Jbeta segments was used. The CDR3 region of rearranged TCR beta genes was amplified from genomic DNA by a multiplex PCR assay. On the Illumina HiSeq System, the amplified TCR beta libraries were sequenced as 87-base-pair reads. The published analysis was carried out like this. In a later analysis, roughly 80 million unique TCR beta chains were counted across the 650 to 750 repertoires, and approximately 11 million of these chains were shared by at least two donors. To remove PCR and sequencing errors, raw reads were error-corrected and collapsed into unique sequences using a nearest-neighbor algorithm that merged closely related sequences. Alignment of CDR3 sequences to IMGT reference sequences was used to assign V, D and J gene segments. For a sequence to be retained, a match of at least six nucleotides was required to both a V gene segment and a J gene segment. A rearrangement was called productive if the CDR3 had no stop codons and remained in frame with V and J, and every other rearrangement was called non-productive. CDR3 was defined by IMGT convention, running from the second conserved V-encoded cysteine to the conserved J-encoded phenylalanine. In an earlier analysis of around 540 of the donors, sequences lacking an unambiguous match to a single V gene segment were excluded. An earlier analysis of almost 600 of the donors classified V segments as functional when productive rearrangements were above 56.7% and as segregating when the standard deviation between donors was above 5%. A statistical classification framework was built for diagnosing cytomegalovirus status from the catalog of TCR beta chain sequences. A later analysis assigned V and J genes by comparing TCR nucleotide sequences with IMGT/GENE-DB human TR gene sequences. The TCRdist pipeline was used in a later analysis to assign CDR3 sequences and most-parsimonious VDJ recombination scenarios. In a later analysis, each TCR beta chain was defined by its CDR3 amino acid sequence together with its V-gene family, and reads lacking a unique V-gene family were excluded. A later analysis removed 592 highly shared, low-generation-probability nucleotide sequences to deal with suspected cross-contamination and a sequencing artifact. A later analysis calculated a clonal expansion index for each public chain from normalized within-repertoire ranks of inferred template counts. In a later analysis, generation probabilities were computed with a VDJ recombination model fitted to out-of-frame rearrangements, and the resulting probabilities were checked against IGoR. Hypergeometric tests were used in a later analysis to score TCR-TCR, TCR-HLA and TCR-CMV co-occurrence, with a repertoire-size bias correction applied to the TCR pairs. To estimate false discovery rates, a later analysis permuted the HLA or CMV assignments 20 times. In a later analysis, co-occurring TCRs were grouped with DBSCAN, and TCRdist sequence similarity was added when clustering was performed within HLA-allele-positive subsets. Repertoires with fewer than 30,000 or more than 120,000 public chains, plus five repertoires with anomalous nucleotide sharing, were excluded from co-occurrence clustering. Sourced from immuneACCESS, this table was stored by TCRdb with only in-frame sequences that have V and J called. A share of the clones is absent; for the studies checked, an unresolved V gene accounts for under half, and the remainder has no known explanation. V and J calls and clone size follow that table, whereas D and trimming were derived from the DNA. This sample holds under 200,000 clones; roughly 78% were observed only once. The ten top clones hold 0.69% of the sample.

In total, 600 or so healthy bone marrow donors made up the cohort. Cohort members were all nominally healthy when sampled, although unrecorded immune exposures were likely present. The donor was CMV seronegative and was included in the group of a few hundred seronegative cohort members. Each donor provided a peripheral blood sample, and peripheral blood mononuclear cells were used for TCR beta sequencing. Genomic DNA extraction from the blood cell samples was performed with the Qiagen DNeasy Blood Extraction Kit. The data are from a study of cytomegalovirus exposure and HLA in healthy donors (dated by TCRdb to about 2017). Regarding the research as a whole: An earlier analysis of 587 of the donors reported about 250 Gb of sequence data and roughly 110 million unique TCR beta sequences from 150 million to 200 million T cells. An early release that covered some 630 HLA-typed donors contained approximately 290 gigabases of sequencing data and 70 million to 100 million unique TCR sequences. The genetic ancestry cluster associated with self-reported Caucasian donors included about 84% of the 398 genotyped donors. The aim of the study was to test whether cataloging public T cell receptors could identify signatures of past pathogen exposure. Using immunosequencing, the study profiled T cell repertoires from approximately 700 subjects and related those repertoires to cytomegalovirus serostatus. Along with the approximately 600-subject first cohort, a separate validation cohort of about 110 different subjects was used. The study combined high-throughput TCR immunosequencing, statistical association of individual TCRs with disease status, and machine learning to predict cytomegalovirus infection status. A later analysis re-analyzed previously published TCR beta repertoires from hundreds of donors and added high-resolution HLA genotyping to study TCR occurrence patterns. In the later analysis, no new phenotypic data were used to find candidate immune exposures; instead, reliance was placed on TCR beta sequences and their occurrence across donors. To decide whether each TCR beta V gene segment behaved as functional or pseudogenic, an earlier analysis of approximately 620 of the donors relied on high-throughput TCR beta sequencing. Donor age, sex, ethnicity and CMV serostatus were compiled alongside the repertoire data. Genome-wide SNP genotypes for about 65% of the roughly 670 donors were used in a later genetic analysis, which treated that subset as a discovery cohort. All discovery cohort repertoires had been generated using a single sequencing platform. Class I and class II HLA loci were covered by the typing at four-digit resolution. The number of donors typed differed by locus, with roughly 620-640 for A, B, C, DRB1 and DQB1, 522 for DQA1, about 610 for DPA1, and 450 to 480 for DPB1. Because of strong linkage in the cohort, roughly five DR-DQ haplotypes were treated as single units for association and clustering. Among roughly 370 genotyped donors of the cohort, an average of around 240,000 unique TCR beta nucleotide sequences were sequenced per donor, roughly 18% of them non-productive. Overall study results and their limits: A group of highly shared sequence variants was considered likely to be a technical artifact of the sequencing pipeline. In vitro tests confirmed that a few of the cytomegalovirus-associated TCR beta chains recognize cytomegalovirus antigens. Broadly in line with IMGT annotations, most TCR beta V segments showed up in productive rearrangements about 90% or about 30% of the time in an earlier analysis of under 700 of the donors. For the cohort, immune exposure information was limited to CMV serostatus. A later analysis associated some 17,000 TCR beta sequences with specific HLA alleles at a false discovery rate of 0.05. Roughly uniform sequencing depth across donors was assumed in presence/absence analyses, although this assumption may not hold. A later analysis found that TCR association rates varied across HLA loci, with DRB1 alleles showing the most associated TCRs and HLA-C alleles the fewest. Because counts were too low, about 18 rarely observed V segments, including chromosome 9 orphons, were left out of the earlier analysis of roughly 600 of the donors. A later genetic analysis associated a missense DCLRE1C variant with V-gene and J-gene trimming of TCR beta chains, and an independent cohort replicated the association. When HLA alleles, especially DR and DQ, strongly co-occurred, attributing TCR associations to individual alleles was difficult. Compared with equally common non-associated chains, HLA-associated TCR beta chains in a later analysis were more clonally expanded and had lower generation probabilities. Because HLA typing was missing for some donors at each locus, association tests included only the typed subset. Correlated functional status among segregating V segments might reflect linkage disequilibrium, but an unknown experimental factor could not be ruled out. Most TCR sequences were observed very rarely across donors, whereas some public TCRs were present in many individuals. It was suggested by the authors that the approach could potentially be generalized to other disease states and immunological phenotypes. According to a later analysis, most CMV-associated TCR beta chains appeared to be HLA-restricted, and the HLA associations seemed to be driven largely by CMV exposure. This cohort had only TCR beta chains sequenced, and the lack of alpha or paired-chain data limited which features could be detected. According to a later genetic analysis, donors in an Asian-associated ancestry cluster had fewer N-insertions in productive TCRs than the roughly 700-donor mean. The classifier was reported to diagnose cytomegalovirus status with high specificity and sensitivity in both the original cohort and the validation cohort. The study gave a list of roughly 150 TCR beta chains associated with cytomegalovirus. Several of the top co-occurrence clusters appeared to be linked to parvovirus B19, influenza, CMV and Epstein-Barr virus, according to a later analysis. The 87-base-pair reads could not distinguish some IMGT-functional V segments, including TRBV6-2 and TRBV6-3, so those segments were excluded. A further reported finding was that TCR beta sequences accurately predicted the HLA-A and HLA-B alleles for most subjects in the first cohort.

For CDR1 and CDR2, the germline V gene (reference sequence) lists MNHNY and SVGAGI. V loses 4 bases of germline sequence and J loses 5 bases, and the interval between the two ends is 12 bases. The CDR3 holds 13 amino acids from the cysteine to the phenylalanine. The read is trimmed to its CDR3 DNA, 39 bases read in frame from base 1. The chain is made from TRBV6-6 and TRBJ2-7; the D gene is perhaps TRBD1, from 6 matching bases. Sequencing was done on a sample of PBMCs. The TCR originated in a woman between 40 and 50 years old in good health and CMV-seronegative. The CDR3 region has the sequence CASSLQGGDEQYF. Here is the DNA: TGTGCCAGCAGTTTACAGGGTGGTGACGAGCAGTACTTC.